The present entry profiles one TCR beta chain with its context. This sample stems from a study of blood T cell repertoires in COVID-19. Study overall: Sources were T cells, B-cell-depleted T cells, or PBMCs; the material itself was cDNA or gDNA.

Trimming took off 4 bases at V and 4 bases at J, with 14 bases between the two ends. The germline V gene has CDR1 LNHDA and CDR2 SQIVND (reference sequence). CDR3 length equals 15 residues. Authors' methods: Reference gene primer amplification in the assay estimated nucleated cell counts. The method was immunoSEQ multiplex PCR; TCRdb's version includes in-frame clones alone and lacks a portion of them. V and J calls and clone size are those listed in that table; D and trimming were worked out from the DNA. Altogether over 300,000 clones are present, about 82% being singletons, with the ten largest covering approximately 7.9%.

Sequencing was done on a sample of peripheral blood. This receptor was taken from a human donor in a cohort sampled during active COVID-19. The gene calls are TRBV19 and TRBJ2-1; D may be TRBD2 (5 bases). CDR3 DNA sequence: TGTGCCAGTAGTACGCAGGAGGTGGGGTACAATGAGCAGTTCTTC. Translated, it gives CASSTQEVGYNEQFF.